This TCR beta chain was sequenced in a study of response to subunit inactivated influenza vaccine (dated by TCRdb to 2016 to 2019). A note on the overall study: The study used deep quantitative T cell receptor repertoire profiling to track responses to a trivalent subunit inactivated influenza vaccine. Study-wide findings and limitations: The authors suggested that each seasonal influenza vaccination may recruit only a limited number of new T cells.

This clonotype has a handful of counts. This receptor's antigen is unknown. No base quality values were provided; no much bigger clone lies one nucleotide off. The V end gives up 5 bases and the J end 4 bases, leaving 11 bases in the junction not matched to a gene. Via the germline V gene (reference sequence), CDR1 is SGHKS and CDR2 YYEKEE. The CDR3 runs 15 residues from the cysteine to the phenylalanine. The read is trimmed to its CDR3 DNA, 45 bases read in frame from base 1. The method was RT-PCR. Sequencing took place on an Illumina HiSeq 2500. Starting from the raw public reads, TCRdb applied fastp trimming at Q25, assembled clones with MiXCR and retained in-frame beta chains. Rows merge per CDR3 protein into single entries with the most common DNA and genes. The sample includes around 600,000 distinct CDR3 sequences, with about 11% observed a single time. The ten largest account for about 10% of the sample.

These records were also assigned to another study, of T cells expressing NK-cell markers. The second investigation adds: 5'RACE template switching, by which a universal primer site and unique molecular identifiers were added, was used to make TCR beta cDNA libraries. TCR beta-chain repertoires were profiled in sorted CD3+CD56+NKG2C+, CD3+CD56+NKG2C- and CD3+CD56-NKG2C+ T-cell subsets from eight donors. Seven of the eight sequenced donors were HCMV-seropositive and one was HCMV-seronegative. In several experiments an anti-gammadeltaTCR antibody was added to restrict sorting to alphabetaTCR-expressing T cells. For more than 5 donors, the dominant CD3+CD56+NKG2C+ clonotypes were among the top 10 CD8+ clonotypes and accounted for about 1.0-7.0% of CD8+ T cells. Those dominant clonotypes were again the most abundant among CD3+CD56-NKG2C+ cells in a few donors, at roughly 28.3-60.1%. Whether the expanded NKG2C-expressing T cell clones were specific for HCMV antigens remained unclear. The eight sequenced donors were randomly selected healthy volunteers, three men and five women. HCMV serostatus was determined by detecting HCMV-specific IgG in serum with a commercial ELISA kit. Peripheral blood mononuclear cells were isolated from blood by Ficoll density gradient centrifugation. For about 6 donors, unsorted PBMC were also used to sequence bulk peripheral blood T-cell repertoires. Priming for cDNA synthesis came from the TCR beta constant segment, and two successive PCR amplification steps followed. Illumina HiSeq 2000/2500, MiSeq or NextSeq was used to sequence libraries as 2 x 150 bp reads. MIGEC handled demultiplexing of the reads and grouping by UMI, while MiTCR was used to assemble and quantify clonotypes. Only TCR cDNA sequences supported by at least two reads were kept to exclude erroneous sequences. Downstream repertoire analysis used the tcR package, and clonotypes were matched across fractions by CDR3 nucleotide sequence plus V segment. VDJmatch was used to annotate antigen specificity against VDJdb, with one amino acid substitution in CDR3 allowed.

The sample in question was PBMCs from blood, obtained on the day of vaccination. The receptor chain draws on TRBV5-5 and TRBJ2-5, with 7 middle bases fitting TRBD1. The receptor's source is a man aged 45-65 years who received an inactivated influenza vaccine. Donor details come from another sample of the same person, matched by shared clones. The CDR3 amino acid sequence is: CASRADRVRGETQYF. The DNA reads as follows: TGTGCCAGCAGAGCTGACAGGGTGAGGGGAGAGACCCAGTACTTC. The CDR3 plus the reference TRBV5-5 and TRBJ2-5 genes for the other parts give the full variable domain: DAGVTQSPTHLIKTRGQQVTLRCSPISGHKSVSWYQQVLGQGPQFIFQYYEKEERGRGNFPDRFSARQFPNYSSELNVNALLLGDSALYLCASRADRVRGETQYFGPGTRLLVL.